This T cell receptor beta chain was identified in a study of shared clonotypes between healthy human individuals. The assay was immunoSEQ multiplex PCR, and TCRdb's table has in-frame clones only and misses some. The table includes 2,500,000 or so clones, more than 85% detected once. Overall study results and limits: A generally larger estimated richness was seen in naive subsets than in memory subsets.

V was pared by 3 bases and J by 1 base, with 14 bases of the junction left unmatched. CDR3 length: 18 residues. Per germline, CDR1 KGHSH and CDR2 LQKENI. About this clone itself: The antigen remains unidentified.

This TCR came from a young man in good health. Some clones in this sample may be carry-over from other donors' samples. The sample consisted of naive CD4+ T cells from PBMCs. Subset meaning: CD45RA+ positively selected. The chain uses TRBV18 and TRBJ2-5, with 7 bases identical to TRBD2. The CDR3 region is CASSPSGKGPGGQETQYF. CDR3 DNA sequence: TGTGCCAGCTCACCTTCGGGGAAGGGCCCGGGGGGCCAAGAGACCCAGTACTTC.